The rows below give T cell receptor beta chains drawn from one sample of a study of cytomegalovirus exposure and HLA in healthy donors. Generated by immunoSEQ multiplex PCR, the TCRdb table keeps only in-frame clones and is missing some. The repertoire includes roughly 120,000 clones, 80% to 85% of them detected once, and roughly 20% sits in the top ten. Sequenced material: PBMCs. These receptors all come from a man between 25 and 39 years old in good health and CMV-seropositive. Both conserved end residues are part of each CDR3. A D gene is named only where the DNA matches it firmly. The size of a clone is reported for some rows only, either as once, few or many, or as a class for expanded clones.

cdr3_aa	cdr3_nt	j_call	v_call	clone_size	d_call
CASSLAPSGSTDTQYF	TGTGCCAGCAGTTTAGCGCCTAGCGGGAGCACAGATACGCAGTATTTT	TRBJ2-3	TRBV28	.	TRBD2
CASSSGGPQGIGKNIQYF	TGTGCCAGCAGCTCTGGTGGCCCACAGGGAATTGGGAAAAACATTCAGTACTTC	TRBJ2-4	TRBV11-2	.	.
CASSLHGARGETQYF	TGTGCCAGCAGCTTACATGGGGCGCGAGGAGAGACCCAGTACTTC	TRBJ2-5	TRBV7-3	.	.
CASSLAPTGQGEKAFF	TGCGCCAGCAGCTTGGCTCCTACAGGACAGGGTGAGAAAGCTTTCTTT	TRBJ1-1	TRBV5-1	.	TRBD1
CASSEAYLTQYF	TGTGCCAGCAGTGAAGCATATTTAACCCAGTACTTC	TRBJ2-5	TRBV6-1	.	.
CASSPGLRGDSPLHF	TGTGCCAGCAGTCCTGGACTGAGAGGTGATTCACCCCTCCACTTT	TRBJ1-6	TRBV28	.	.
CAGLLAEVTDTQYF	TGTGCCGGTCTACTAGCGGAAGTCACAGATACGCAGTATTTT	TRBJ2-3	TRBV7-9	.	TRBD2
CASRPLAGGFNEQFF	TGTGCCAGCAGACCTCTAGCGGGAGGGTTTAATGAGCAGTTCTTC	TRBJ2-1	TRBV11-3	few	TRBD2
CASSLERGFGNTIYF	TGTGCCAGCAGCCTCGAAAGGGGGTTCGGGAACACCATATATTTT	TRBJ1-3	TRBV5-4	once	.
CASSEQGARGYTF	TGTGCCAGCAGTGAGCAGGGGGCGCGAGGCTACACCTTC	TRBJ1-2	TRBV6-1	.	TRBD1
CASSLGRGSGANVLTF	TGTGCCAGCAGCTTAGGTAGGGGCTCTGGGGCCAACGTCCTGACTTTC	TRBJ2-6	TRBV11-2	.	.
CASSPNRDSSEKLFF	TGTGCCAGCTCACCAAACCGGGACAGTAGTGAAAAACTGTTTTTT	TRBJ1-4	TRBV18	.	TRBD1
CVSRQRLAGGTTGSYEQYF	TGTGTCAGCAGGCAACGACTAGCGGGGGGAACCACGGGGTCCTACGAGCAGTACTTC	TRBJ2-7	TRBV2	.	TRBD2
CASSAQGALVAQPQHF	TGTGCCAGCAGTGCCCAGGGGGCGTTGGTAGCCCAGCCCCAGCATTTT	TRBJ1-5	TRBV6-1	.	TRBD1
CASSTGVGGYTF	TGTGCCAGCAGTACGGGGGTTGGCGGCTACACCTTC	TRBJ1-2	TRBV27	.	.
CASSRLASTGELFF	TGTGCCAGCAGCCGTCTGGCTTCGACCGGGGAGCTGTTTTTT	TRBJ2-2	TRBV7-3	.	.
CASRLWGGRGTDTQYF	TGTGCCAGCCGACTATGGGGCGGGAGGGGGACAGATACGCAGTATTTT	TRBJ2-3	TRBV7-8	.	TRBD2
CASSQSRYGTGASEQYF	TGCGCCAGCAGTCAATCTCGATACGGGACAGGGGCCTCCGAGCAGTACTTC	TRBJ2-7	TRBV23-1	few	TRBD1
CSVDKSLRDRAYNEQFF	TGCAGCGTTGATAAGAGTTTACGGGACAGGGCCTACAATGAGCAGTTCTTC	TRBJ2-1	TRBV29-1	.	TRBD1
CASSLVGGLQPQHF	TGTGCCAGCAGCTTAGTGGGGGGTTTGCAGCCCCAGCATTTT	TRBJ1-5	TRBV7-9	few	.
CSEGQEGYGYTF	TGCAGCGAAGGACAGGAGGGATATGGCTACACCTTC	TRBJ1-2	TRBV29-1	.	TRBD1
CAINGPWDRGSRTNEKLFF	TGTGCCATCAATGGGCCGTGGGACAGGGGATCGAGAACTAATGAAAAACTGTTTTTT	TRBJ1-4	TRBV10-3	.	TRBD1
CASSLSWRRYTGELFF	TGTGCCAGCAGTTTATCTTGGCGGAGGTACACCGGGGAGCTGTTTTTT	TRBJ2-2	TRBV27	.	.
CASMGGNNQPQHF	TGTGCCAGCATGGGGGGAAACAATCAGCCCCAGCATTTT	TRBJ1-5	TRBV2	.	.
CSVAGLAGRSGELFF	TGCAGCGTGGCCGGACTAGCGGGAAGGTCCGGGGAGCTGTTTTTT	TRBJ2-2	TRBV29-1	once	TRBD2
CASSFRTSSIYNEQFF	TGTGCCAGCAGCTTTCGGACTAGCTCTATCTACAATGAGCAGTTCTTC	TRBJ2-1	TRBV9	.	TRBD2
CASSRTTGNYEQYF	TGTGCCAGCAGCCGGACCACAGGGAACTACGAGCAGTACTTC	TRBJ2-7	TRBV27	once	.
CASGPSGGAKNIQYF	TGTGCTAGTGGGCCTAGCGGGGGAGCCAAAAACATTCAGTACTTC	TRBJ2-4	TRBV12-5	.	TRBD2
CASSLVEGSSEKLFF	TGCGCCAGCAGCTTGGTGGAGGGATCGAGTGAAAAACTGTTTTTT	TRBJ1-4	TRBV5-1	.	.
CASSLELAGGEEQFF	TGTGCCAGCAGCTTAGAACTAGCGGGGGGTGAGGAGCAGTTCTTC	TRBJ2-1	TRBV11-2	.	TRBD2
CASSSGLAGADYNEQFF	TGCGCCAGCAGCTCGGGACTAGCGGGAGCGGACTACAATGAGCAGTTCTTC	TRBJ2-1	TRBV4-1	.	TRBD2
CASSADTGRKEYF	TGTGCCAGCAGTGCCGATACAGGGAGAAAAGAGTACTTC	TRBJ2-7	TRBV25-1	.	.
CASSKPSSGRTDTQYF	TGTGCCAGCAGTAAACCCTCTAGCGGGAGAACAGATACGCAGTATTTT	TRBJ2-3	TRBV5-4	.	TRBD2
CSVEDSAGTGVGEQYF	TGCAGCGTTGAAGATTCCGCCGGGACAGGGGTGGGGGAGCAGTACTTC	TRBJ2-7	TRBV29-1	.	TRBD1
CASSQPTGSSYEQYF	TGCGCCAGCAGCCAACCCACAGGGAGCTCCTACGAGCAGTACTTC	TRBJ2-7	TRBV4-1	.	.
CAGGGTGGSYNSPLHF	TGTGCCGGGGGTGGGACAGGGGGTTCCTATAATTCACCCCTCCACTTT	TRBJ1-6	TRBV28	.	TRBD1
CASSLTGTYEQYF	TGTGCCAGTAGTTTGACAGGCACCTACGAGCAGTACTTC	TRBJ2-7	TRBV19	.	.
CASSQGQVGNTEAFF	TGTGCCAGCAGTCAAGGACAGGTTGGGAACACTGAAGCTTTCTTT	TRBJ1-1	TRBV6-6	few	TRBD1
CSVERGTLGTEAFF	TGCAGCGTCGAGCGGGGGACTCTAGGGACTGAAGCTTTCTTT	TRBJ1-1	TRBV29-1	once	.
CASSLVAGASTDTQYF	TGTGCCAGCAGCTTAGTGGCGGGGGCTAGCACAGATACGCAGTATTTT	TRBJ2-3	TRBV7-8	.	.
CASRDMRDSNYNEQFF	TGTGCCAGCAGAGACATGAGGGACTCTAACTACAATGAGCAGTTCTTC	TRBJ2-1	TRBV28	.	.
CATSNSEEDLYFNGYTF	TGTGCCACCAGCAATTCAGAGGAAGACCTCTATTTTAATGGCTACACCTTC	TRBJ1-2	TRBV15	.	.
CASSFLLTGGQYTEAFF	TGTGCCAGCAGTTTTCTATTGACAGGGGGACAGTACACTGAAGCTTTCTTT	TRBJ1-1	TRBV28	.	TRBD1
CASGLLGPGQFYNEQFF	TGTGCTAGTGGTCTCCTTGGGCCGGGACAGTTCTACAATGAGCAGTTCTTC	TRBJ2-1	TRBV12-5	.	TRBD1
CAPPGQGGEKLFF	TGTGCCCCTCCGGGACAGGGAGGGGAAAAACTGTTTTTT	TRBJ1-4	TRBV6-1	.	TRBD1
CATRTSSPETQYF	TGTGCCACTAGGACTAGCTCTCCCGAGACCCAGTACTTC	TRBJ2-5	TRBV10-3	.	TRBD2
CASSLDRDRGGNEQFF	TGTGCCAGCTCACTGGACCGGGACAGGGGAGGGAATGAGCAGTTCTTC	TRBJ2-1	TRBV18	.	TRBD1
CASSTQGAGLTEAFF	TGTGCCAGTAGTACCCAAGGCGCGGGGCTGACTGAAGCTTTCTTT	TRBJ1-1	TRBV19	.	.
CASSSTGMDEKLFF	TGCGCCAGCAGCTCGACAGGGATGGATGAAAAACTGTTTTTT	TRBJ1-4	TRBV5-1	.	TRBD1
CASSVDTAYNEQFF	TGTGCCAGCAGTGTTGACACAGCCTACAATGAGCAGTTCTTC	TRBJ2-1	TRBV2	.	.
CASSRLAGSNEQFF	TGTGCCAGCAGTCGACTAGCGGGAAGCAATGAGCAGTTCTTC	TRBJ2-1	TRBV6-1	once	TRBD2
CSVDSGEGTEAFF	TGCAGCGTTGACTCGGGGGAGGGCACTGAAGCTTTCTTT	TRBJ1-1	TRBV29-1	.	.
CASSLDRGGGYTF	TGCGCCAGCAGCTTGGACAGGGGAGGAGGCTACACCTTC	TRBJ1-2	TRBV5-1	.	TRBD1
CASSLSGGYEQYF	TGTGCCAGCAGCCTCTCCGGGGGCTACGAGCAGTACTTC	TRBJ2-7	TRBV7-9	.	.
CASSQTGTSGTRGF	TGCGCCAGCAGCCAAACTGGGACTAGCGGGACCCGGGGTTTT	TRBJ2-3	TRBV4-1	.	TRBD2
CASSWVGSVNTGELFF	TGCGCCAGCAGCTGGGTAGGGAGCGTGAACACCGGGGAGCTGTTTTTT	TRBJ2-2	TRBV5-1	.	.
CASSYGLNRGYGYTF	TGTGCCAGCAGTTACGGTCTGAACAGGGGTTATGGCTACACCTTC	TRBJ1-2	TRBV6-6	.	TRBD1
CASSEARATSTDTQYF	TGTGCCAGCAGTGAAGCCCGAGCTACGAGCACAGATACGCAGTATTTT	TRBJ2-3	TRBV2	.	.
CASSSGGWETQYF	TGTGCCAGCAGCTCAGGGGGCTGGGAGACCCAGTACTTC	TRBJ2-5	TRBV7-9	.	TRBD1
CATSRESGVTGELFF	TGTGCCACCAGCAGAGAATCGGGGGTAACCGGGGAGCTGTTTTTT	TRBJ2-2	TRBV15	.	.